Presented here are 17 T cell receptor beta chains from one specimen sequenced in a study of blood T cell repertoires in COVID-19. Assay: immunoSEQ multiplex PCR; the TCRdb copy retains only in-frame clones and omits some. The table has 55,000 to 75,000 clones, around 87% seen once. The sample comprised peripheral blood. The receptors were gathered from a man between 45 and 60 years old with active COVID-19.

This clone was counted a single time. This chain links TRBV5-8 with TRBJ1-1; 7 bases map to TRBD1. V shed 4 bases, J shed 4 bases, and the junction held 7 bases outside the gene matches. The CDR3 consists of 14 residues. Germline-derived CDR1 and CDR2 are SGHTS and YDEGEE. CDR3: CASSRQGWGTEAFF. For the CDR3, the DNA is TGTGCCAGCAGCCGACAGGGTTGGGGCACTGAAGCTTTCTTT.

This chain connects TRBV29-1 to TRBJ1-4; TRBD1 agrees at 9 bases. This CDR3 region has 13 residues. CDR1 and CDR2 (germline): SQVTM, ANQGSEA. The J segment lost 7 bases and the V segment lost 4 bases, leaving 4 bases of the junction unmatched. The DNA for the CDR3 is TGCAGCGTTGGAGGACAGGGGACTGAAAAACTGTTTTTT. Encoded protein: CSVGGQGTEKLFF.

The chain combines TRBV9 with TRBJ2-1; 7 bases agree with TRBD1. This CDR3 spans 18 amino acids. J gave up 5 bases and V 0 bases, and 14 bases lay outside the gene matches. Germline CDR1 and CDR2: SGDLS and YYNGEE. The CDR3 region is CASSVARRQGVSDNEQFF. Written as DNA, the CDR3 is TGTGCCAGCAGCGTAGCTAGACGACAGGGTGTGTCGGACAATGAGCAGTTCTTC.

CDR3 protein: CASSPGGSTDTQYF. DNA of the CDR3: TGTGCCAGCAGCCCGGGGGGGAGCACAGATACGCAGTATTTT. V and J are TRBV2 and TRBJ2-3; 8 bases line up with TRBD2. V lost 6 bases to trimming and J lost 0 bases; unmatched junction nucleotides: 2. There are 14 residues in the CDR3. Germline V gene data show CDR1 as SNHLY and CDR2 as FYNNEI.

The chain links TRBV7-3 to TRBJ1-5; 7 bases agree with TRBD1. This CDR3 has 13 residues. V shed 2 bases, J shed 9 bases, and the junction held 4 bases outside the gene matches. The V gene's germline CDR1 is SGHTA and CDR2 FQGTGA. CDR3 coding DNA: TGTGCCAGCAGCTTAGGGCAGGGGGGGCCCCAGCATTTT. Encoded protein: CASSLGQGGPQHF.

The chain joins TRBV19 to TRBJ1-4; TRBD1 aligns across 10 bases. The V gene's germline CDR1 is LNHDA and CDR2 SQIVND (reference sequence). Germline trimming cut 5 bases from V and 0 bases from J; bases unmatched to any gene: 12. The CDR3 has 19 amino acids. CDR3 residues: CASSHPGQGIFATNEKLFF. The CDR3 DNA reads TGTGCCAGTAGTCACCCGGGACAGGGGATTTTTGCAACTAATGAAAAACTGTTTTTT.

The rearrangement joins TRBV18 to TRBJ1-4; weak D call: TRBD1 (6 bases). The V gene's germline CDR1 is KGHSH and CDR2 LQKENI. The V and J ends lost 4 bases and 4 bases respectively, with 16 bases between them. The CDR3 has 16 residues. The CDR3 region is CASSLTKQGRNEKLFF. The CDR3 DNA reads TGTGCCAGCTCACTCACTAAACAGGGCCGTAATGAAAAACTGTTTTTT.

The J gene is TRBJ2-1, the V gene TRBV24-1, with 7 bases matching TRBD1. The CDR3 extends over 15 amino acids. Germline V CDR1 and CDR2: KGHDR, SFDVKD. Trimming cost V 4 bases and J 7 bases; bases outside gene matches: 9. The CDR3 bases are TGTGCCACCAGTGAGCCCGGGTCCAGGGGGAATGAGCAGTTCTTC. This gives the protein CATSEPGSRGNEQFF.

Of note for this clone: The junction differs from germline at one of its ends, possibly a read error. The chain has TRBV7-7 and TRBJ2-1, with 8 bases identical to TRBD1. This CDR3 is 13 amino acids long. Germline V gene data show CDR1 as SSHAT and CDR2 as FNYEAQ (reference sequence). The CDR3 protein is CASSFDRGQEQFF. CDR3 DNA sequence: TGTGCTAGCAGCTTCGACAGGGGACAAGAGCAGTTCTTC.

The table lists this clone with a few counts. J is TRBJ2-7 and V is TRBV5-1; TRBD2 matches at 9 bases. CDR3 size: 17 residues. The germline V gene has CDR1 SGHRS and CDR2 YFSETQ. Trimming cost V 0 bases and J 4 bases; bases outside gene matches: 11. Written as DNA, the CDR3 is TGCGCCAGCAGCTTGGCCGAAGGGCCTAGCGGGATTTACGAGCAGTACTTC. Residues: CASSLAEGPSGIYEQYF.

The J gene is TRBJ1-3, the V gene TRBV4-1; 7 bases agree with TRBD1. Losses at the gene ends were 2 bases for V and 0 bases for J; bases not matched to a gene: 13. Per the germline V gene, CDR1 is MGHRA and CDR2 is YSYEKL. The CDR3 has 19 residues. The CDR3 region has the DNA TGCGCCAGCAGCCAAAGTCAGACAGGGCTGGTTCACTCTGGAAACACCATATATTTT. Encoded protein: CASSQSQTGLVHSGNTIYF.

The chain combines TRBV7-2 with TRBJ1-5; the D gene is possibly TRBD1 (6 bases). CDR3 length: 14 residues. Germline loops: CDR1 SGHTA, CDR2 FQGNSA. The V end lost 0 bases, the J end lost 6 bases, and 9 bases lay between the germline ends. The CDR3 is CASSLAGGSQPQHF. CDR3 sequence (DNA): TGTGCCAGCAGCTTAGCAGGGGGTAGTCAGCCCCAGCATTTT.

The DNA of the CDR3 is TGTGCCAGCAGTTACTCGCAGGGGAGCTCCTACGAGCAGTACTTC. Protein sequence: CASSYSQGSSYEQYF. V gene TRBV6-5 combines with J gene TRBJ2-7, with TRBD1 as a possible D gene (6 bases). The CDR3 totals 15 residues. The germline V and J ends were trimmed by 0 bases and 0 bases, with 9 bases remaining between them. Germline V lookup: CDR1 MNHEY, CDR2 SVGAGI.

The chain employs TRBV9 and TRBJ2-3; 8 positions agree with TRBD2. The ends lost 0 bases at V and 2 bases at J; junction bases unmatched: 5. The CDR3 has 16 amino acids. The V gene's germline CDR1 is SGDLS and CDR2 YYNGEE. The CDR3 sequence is CASSVVGGAPTDTQYF. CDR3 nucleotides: TGTGCCAGCAGCGTAGTCGGGGGGGCCCCCACAGATACGCAGTATTTT.

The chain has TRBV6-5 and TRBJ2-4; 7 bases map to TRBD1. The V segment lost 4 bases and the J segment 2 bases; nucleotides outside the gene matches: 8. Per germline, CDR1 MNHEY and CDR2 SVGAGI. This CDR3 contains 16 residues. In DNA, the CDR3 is TGTGCCAGCAGTTTTGGACAGGTCGGTCCCAAAAACATTCAGTACTTC. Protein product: CASSFGQVGPKNIQYF.

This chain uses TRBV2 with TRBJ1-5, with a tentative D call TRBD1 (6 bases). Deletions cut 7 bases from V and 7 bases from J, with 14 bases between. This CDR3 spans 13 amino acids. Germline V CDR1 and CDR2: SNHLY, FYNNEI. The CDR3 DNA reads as TGTGCCAGCAATGGACAGACCATCCAGCCCCAGCATTTT. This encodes CASNGQTIQPQHF.

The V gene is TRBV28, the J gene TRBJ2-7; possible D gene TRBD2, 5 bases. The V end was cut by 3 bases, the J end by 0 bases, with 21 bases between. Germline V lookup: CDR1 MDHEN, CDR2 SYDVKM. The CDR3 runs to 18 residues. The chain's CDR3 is CASSFYRSGQALSYEQYF. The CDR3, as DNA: TGTGCCAGCAGTTTCTATAGGAGCGGCCAGGCTCTCTCCTACGAGCAGTACTTC.